The clone carrying this T cell receptor beta chain has a handful of counts. Its antigen is unidentified. Germline V lookup: CDR1 KGHSH, CDR2 LQKENI. J lost 4 bases, V lost 6 bases, and 8 bases had no gene match. This CDR3 is built from 15 residues. Of the isolated RNA, all was reverse transcribed, and so the sequenced material was expressed TCRB transcripts. Measured with immunoSEQ multiplex PCR; TCRdb has only the in-frame clones, and not every one. The sample lists 900,000 or so clones; about 17% were seen once. Every single donor gave one heparinised blood draw, and these averaged about 110 mL. This sample was taken from a study of beta chain features in type 1 diabetes. Points from the study as a whole: Cells expressing TCR highly could be over-represented by cDNA sequencing.

Source material: naive CD4+ T cells from blood. This sequence was found in a woman under 30 in good health. The V gene is TRBV18, the J gene TRBJ2-1; TRBD1 matches at 8 bases. The CDR3 nucleotides are TGTGCCAGCTCCCCGAACACAGGGGGATACAATGAGCAGTTCTTC. It is translated as CASSPNTGGYNEQFF.